This TCR beta chain was sequenced during a study of blood T cell repertoires in COVID-19. This clone was recorded once. Sequencing used immunoSEQ multiplex PCR; TCRdb keeps in-frame clones, though not all of them. This table has approximately 180,000 clones, about 72% appearing once. Trimming removed 5 bases from V and 4 bases from J; junction bases left unmatched: 8. The CDR3 totals 14 residues. Per the germline V gene, CDR1 is MDHEN and CDR2 is SYDVKM. The TCR comes from a woman in her fifties or sixties who had recovered from COVID-19. This chain uses TRBV28 with TRBJ2-7; TRBD1 aligns across 7 bases. Sequenced material: PBMCs or T cells enriched from blood (not recorded which). The CDR3 DNA sequence: TGTGCCAGCAGTCCCAACCGGGACAGATACGAGCAGTACTTC. Encoded protein: CASSPNRDRYEQYF.